The 24 T cell receptor beta chains reported below all come from one sample, sequenced in a study of cytomegalovirus exposure and HLA in healthy donors. Only in-frame clones appear in the TCRdb table, and some are missing; sequencing was by immunoSEQ multiplex PCR. Of more than 110,000 clones in the sample, roughly nine tenths were seen once. Sequencing was carried out using PBMCs. Receptors originate from a man younger than 30 in good health and CMV-seronegative.

This chain connects TRBV11-2 to TRBJ2-7; D is perhaps TRBD2 (5 bases). CDR3 size: 12 residues. The germline V gene encodes CDR1 SGHAT and CDR2 FQNNGV. V was cut by 3 bases and J by 5 bases, with 8 bases left in between. Here the CDR3 reads CASSFYGNEQYF. CDR3 sequence (DNA): TGTGCCAGCAGCTTTTACGGGAACGAGCAGTACTTC.

The V and J genes are TRBV11-3 and TRBJ2-5, with D possibly TRBD1 on 5 matching bases. Germline V gives CDR1 SGHNT, CDR2 YENEEA. There are 15 residues in the CDR3. Trimming left V 3 bases short and J 2 bases short, with 13 bases between. CDR3 sequence: CASSFGERGQETQYF. The CDR3 bases are TGTGCCAGCAGCTTTGGCGAAAGGGGACAAGAGACCCAGTACTTC.

The chain recombines TRBV27 with TRBJ1-2; the match to TRBD1 covers 9 bases. Unmatched junction bases numbered 6, after V lost 2 bases and J lost 8 bases. Germline V gene sequence: CDR1 MNHEY, CDR2 SMNVEV (reference sequence). The CDR3 extends over 14 amino acids. The CDR3: CASSLGTGRDGYTF. CDR3 nucleotide sequence: TGTGCCAGCAGTTTAGGGACAGGGAGGGACGGCTACACCTTC.

The CDR3 region is CAQTNSSYEQYF. Here the CDR3 DNA reads TGTGCCCAAACCAACAGCTCCTACGAGCAGTACTTC. The rearrangement joins TRBV2 to TRBJ2-7; D not resolved. The germline V gene encodes CDR1 SNHLY and CDR2 FYNNEI. This CDR3 has 12 amino acids. With 11 bases removed from V and 0 bases from J, the gap between germline ends came to 11 bases.

The chain has TRBV19 and TRBJ2-6, with TRBD1 identical over 8 bases. Germline CDR1 and CDR2: LNHDA and SQIVND (reference sequence). This CDR3 is 18 amino acids long. The V segment lost 4 bases and the J segment 0 bases; nucleotides outside the gene matches: 8. Here the CDR3 DNA reads TGTGCCAGTAGTACTCGACAGGGGTTGAGCTCTGGGGCCAACGTCCTGACTTTC. Translated: CASSTRQGLSSGANVLTF.

CDR3 amino acids: CASSLRQGATEAFF. The CDR3 coding sequence is TGTGCCAGCAGCTTACGACAGGGGGCAACTGAAGCTTTCTTT. The V gene is TRBV7-9, the J gene TRBJ1-1, with TRBD1 matching over 10 bases. V gave up 2 bases and J gave up 5 bases; unmatched junction bases: 2. This CDR3 is built from 14 residues. Per germline, CDR1 SEHNR and CDR2 FQNEAQ (reference sequence).

The chain couples TRBV7-9 to TRBJ1-5; the match to TRBD1 covers 9 bases. J lost 5 bases, V lost 3 bases, and 2 bases had no gene match. The CDR3 is made up of 14 amino acids. Per germline, CDR1 SEHNR and CDR2 FQNEAQ (reference sequence). CDR3 sequence (DNA): TGTGCCAGCAGCTTGGGACAGGGTGATCAGCCCCAGCATTTT. It translates to CASSLGQGDQPQHF.

The chain links TRBV28 to TRBJ1-1; TRBD1 aligns across 7 bases. Trimming removed 6 bases from V and 1 base from J; junction bases left unmatched: 14. The CDR3 contains 17 residues. Germline-derived CDR1 and CDR2 are MDHEN and SYDVKM. The CDR3 is CASSYWRRGPSNTEAFF. Here the CDR3 DNA reads TGTGCCAGCAGCTACTGGAGGAGGGGGCCTTCGAACACTGAAGCTTTCTTT.

V usage is TRBV11-2 and J usage is TRBJ2-3; weak D call: TRBD2 (5 bases). The ends were cut back, 4 bases at V and 6 bases at J, with 17 bases in the middle. This CDR3 has 15 amino acids. CDR1 and CDR2 from the germline V gene are SGHAT and FQNNGV. CDR3 in amino acids: CASSYDGNRRDTQYF. The CDR3 nucleotides are TGTGCCAGCAGCTACGACGGGAACAGAAGGGATACGCAGTATTTT.

This clone was counted between two and nine times. The chain carries TRBV27 and TRBJ1-5; D is possibly TRBD1 (6 bases). Trimming stripped 5 bases from V and 9 bases from J, with 17 bases between. Germline CDR1 is MNHEY and CDR2 is SMNVEV (reference sequence). The CDR3 has 14 residues. CDR3 loop: CASSPDRLRGPQHF. The CDR3 bases are TGTGCCAGCAGTCCCGACAGGCTCAGGGGGCCCCAGCATTTT.

This clone has more than one count but fewer than ten. This chain links TRBV25-1 with TRBJ2-1; 9 bases fit TRBD2. CDR3 length: 17 amino acids. Germline V gene lookup returns CDR1 MGHDK and CDR2 SYGVNS. With V trimmed by 6 bases and J by 3 bases, 12 bases remained unmatched. DNA for the CDR3: TGTGCCAGCAGCCGGACCCCTGGCGGGAGGGACTACAATGAGCAGTTCTTC. This gives the protein CASSRTPGGRDYNEQFF.

The V call is TRBV6-1, the J call TRBJ1-1; D perhaps matches TRBD1 (6 bases). Trimming stripped 0 bases from V and 4 bases from J, with 6 bases between. The germline gives CDR1 MNHNS, CDR2 SASEGT. This CDR3 region has 13 residues. DNA of the CDR3: TGTGCCAGCAGTGAAGCCAGGGGCACTGAAGCTTTCTTT. Translated: CASSEARGTEAFF.

Only one count was recorded for this clone. CDR3 loop: CASSLPAPRGYEQYF. Written as DNA, the CDR3 is TGTGCCAGCAGCTTACCGGCCCCGCGGGGCTACGAGCAGTACTTC. This chain joins TRBV11-3 and TRBJ2-7, with D possibly matching TRBD2 (6 bases). Germline-derived CDR1 and CDR2 are SGHNT and YENEEA. With 2 bases removed from V and 3 bases from J, the gap between germline ends came to 14 bases. The CDR3 is 15 amino acids.

The rearrangement uses TRBV28 and TRBJ2-7; TRBD1 matches at 8 bases. The CDR3 runs 14 residues. Germline CDR1 and CDR2: MDHEN and SYDVKM. V shed 7 bases, J shed 5 bases, and the junction held 10 bases outside the gene matches. CDR3: CASNPPGGPDEQYF. CDR3 DNA sequence: TGTGCCAGCAACCCCCCAGGGGGCCCCGACGAGCAGTACTTC.

This chain joins TRBV4-1 and TRBJ2-7; D call uncertain. This CDR3 has 14 amino acids. The V gene's germline CDR1 is MGHRA and CDR2 YSYEKL. Trimming removed 0 bases at V and 2 bases at J, with 8 bases between. The CDR3: CASSQDYRTYEQYF. The CDR3 DNA is TGCGCCAGCAGCCAAGATTACAGAACCTACGAGCAGTACTTC.

The V gene is TRBV14, the J gene TRBJ1-1; D is ambiguous. The CDR3 length is 14 residues. From germline, CDR1 is SGHDN and CDR2 FVKESK. The V end lost 4 bases, the J end lost 5 bases, and 14 bases lay between the germline ends. The CDR3 DNA reads as TGTGCCAGCAGCCGTATACGGGTTGGGACTGAAGCTTTCTTT. It codes for CASSRIRVGTEAFF.

This clone appeared a single time. The chain recombines TRBV18 with TRBJ2-7; D not certain. The ends were cut back, 2 bases at V and 3 bases at J, with 8 bases in the middle. The CDR3 runs 13 residues. Looked up from germline, CDR1 is KGHSH and CDR2 is LQKENI. Here the CDR3 reads CASSPTARYEQYF. The CDR3 DNA is TGTGCCAGCTCACCAACAGCCCGCTACGAGCAGTACTTC.

The rearrangement joins TRBV7-9 to TRBJ2-1; 10 nucleotides align to TRBD2. This CDR3 has 17 amino acids. V was clipped by 0 bases and J by 8 bases; unmatched bases: 10. CDR1 and CDR2 from the germline V gene are SEHNR and FQNEAQ (reference sequence). The CDR3 DNA is TGTGCCAGCAGCTTAGCCCGTCAGGCTAGCGGGGGACATGAGCAGTTCTTC. It translates to CASSLARQASGGHEQFF.

The gene calls are TRBV5-6 and TRBJ2-5; 11 bases line up with TRBD2. Unmatched junction bases numbered 10, after V lost 4 bases and J lost 5 bases. The CDR3 has 16 amino acids. From germline, CDR1 is SGHDT and CDR2 YYEEEE. Here the CDR3 DNA reads TGTGCCAGCAGCCATACCCTAGCGGGGGGCAGGGAGACCCAGTACTTC. It yields the protein CASSHTLAGGRETQYF.

For the CDR3, the DNA is TGTGCCAGCACCCTCGGGACTAGCGGGAACAATGAGCAGTTCTTC. This sequence encodes CASTLGTSGNNEQFF. The chain uses TRBV27 and TRBJ2-1; TRBD2 aligns across 13 bases. V shed 7 bases, J shed 5 bases, and the junction held 5 bases outside the gene matches. CDR3 length: 15 residues. Germline values: CDR1 MNHEY, CDR2 SMNVEV (reference sequence).

V usage is TRBV30 and J usage is TRBJ2-1; 9 nucleotides align to TRBD2. The CDR3 is 14 residues long. CDR1 is GTSNPN, CDR2 SVGIG, per germline (reference sequence). J was trimmed by 9 bases and V by 4 bases; bases with no gene match: 10. This CDR3 is CAWKRREGLIEQFF. CDR3 sequence (DNA): TGTGCCTGGAAACGGCGGGAGGGCCTTATTGAGCAGTTCTTC.

The chain combines TRBV11-2 with TRBJ2-5, with D possibly matching TRBD2 (6 bases). V lost 1 base and J 1 base, leaving 19 bases between the germline ends. Germline assignment: CDR1 SGHAT and CDR2 FQNNGV. The CDR3 totals 18 residues. CDR3 nucleotides: TGTGCCAGCAGCTTAGGAGTCGTAGCGGACGAGACCCAAGAGACCCAGTACTTC. It encodes CASSLGVVADETQETQYF. Based on the CDR3 plus reference TRBV11-2 and TRBJ2-5, the full variable domain is EAGVAQSPRYKIIEKRQSVAFWCNPISGHATLYWYQQILGQGPKLLIQFQNNGVVDDSQLPKDRFSAERLKGVDSTLKIQPAKLEDSAVYLCASSLGVVADETQETQYFGPGTRLLVL.

The chain combines TRBV5-5 with TRBJ1-2, with D possibly being TRBD1 (5 bases). Germline CDR1 SGHKS, CDR2 YYEKEE (reference sequence). V lost 0 bases and J 4 bases, leaving 13 bases between the germline ends. CDR3 length equals 15 residues. The DNA of the CDR3 is TGTGCCAGCAGCTTGGGACACAGGCAAACCTATGGCTACACCTTC. Translation: CASSLGHRQTYGYTF.

CDR3 protein: CASSLARGLAGPTSPRGGEQFF. CDR3 nucleotide sequence: TGTGCCAGCAGCTTAGCAAGGGGACTAGCGGGACCTACCTCACCTCGGGGAGGTGAGCAGTTCTTC. The rearrangement uses TRBV7-6 and TRBJ2-1; TRBD2 agrees at 13 bases. The CDR3 length is 22 residues. The V gene's germline CDR1 is SGHVS and CDR2 FNYEAQ. The V gene end was trimmed by 0 bases and the J gene end by 9 bases; junction bases not matched to a gene: 23.